Listed here is a single T cell receptor beta chain. Its antigen is as yet unknown. The data were obtained in a study of cytomegalovirus exposure and HLA in healthy donors. CDR1 is LNHNV and CDR2 is YYDKDF in the germline V gene (reference sequence). Germline trimming cut 0 bases from V and 8 bases from J; bases unmatched to any gene: 9. The CDR3 is made up of 15 amino acids. Sequenced by immunoSEQ multiplex PCR; TCRdb stores in-frame clones only, minus some. The sample holds 250,000 to 400,000 clones, 70% to 90% seen once. Study results and caveats: First-cohort TCR clusters were later found to tend to co-occur in the roughly 130 validation repertoires. The study found most TCR sequences rare, yet found some public TCRs in many donors. Some 150 TCR beta chains were listed as cytomegalovirus-associated. Reported performance of the classifier showed diagnosis of cytomegalovirus status with high specificity and sensitivity.

The chain combines TRBV15 with TRBJ1-2; TRBD1 aligns across 7 bases. The sample comprised PBMCs. The TCR originated in a man aged 25-45 years in good health and CMV-seronegative. The CDR3 nucleotides are TGTGCCACCAGCAGAGATGGGAGGCAGGGGGAGGGCTACACCTTC. It specifies CATSRDGRQGEGYTF.